This is a list of T cell receptor beta chains from one sample in a study of blood T cell repertoires in COVID-19. Assay: immunoSEQ multiplex PCR; the TCRdb copy retains only in-frame clones and omits some. The sample has around 100,000 clones, about 91% seen once. The sequenced sample was peripheral blood. All receptors come from a human donor with active COVID-19. The donor label of this sample is uncertain. The CDR3 runs from the conserved cysteine through the conserved F or W.

CDR3 protein	J gene	V gene
CASSQGASTDTQYF	TRBJ2-3	TRBV11-3
CASSLKSPGLAGVPDTQYF	TRBJ2-3	TRBV11-3
CASGLVISGGLAKNIQYF	TRBJ2-4	TRBV12-5
CASSLSSSGGPISYEQYF	TRBJ2-7	TRBV5-1
CASSLRVTDTGELFF	TRBJ2-2	TRBV5-1
CASSRTRQPQHF	TRBJ1-5	TRBV28
CASSKSYTQYF	TRBJ2-3	TRBV5-6
CSVETVWNTEAFF	TRBJ1-1	TRBV29-1
CASSQGGGLEETQYF	TRBJ2-5	TRBV4-3
CASSQEAGPGTNYGYTF	TRBJ1-2	TRBV4-3
CASSLGLSYGYTF	TRBJ1-2	TRBV5-1
CASSMTLMRGNEQFF	TRBJ2-1	TRBV19
CASTRLAGGGYTQYF	TRBJ2-3	TRBV6-5
CASRDRGTTGELFF	TRBJ2-2	TRBV6-4
CASCQNRASEQFF	TRBJ2-1	TRBV12-3/TRBV12-4
CASSEPAGTGGYTF	TRBJ1-2	TRBV9
CASSSGTSTDTQYF	TRBJ2-3	TRBV2
CASSLARDKVGQAEAFF	TRBJ1-1	TRBV7-8
CASSKYRMENSPLHF	TRBJ1-6	TRBV6-5
CASGTVNTEAFF	TRBJ1-1	TRBV10-3
CAISDRINTGELFF	TRBJ2-2	TRBV10-3
CASSLSSGGAADTQYF	TRBJ2-3	TRBV7-3
CASSLYGGTRAQYF	TRBJ2-5	TRBV7-8
CASSGTGYSNTEAFF	TRBJ1-1	TRBV7-6
CASSVTSGELGETQYF	TRBJ2-5	TRBV7-8
CAISEGLMNRAYGYTF	TRBJ1-2	TRBV10-3
CASSLEAGTYNEQFF	TRBJ2-1	TRBV27
CASSLGTSGGAQETQYF	TRBJ2-5	TRBV9
CASSLALGGGVTDTQYF	TRBJ2-3	TRBV5-4
CASSQRDSHGYTF	TRBJ1-2	TRBV5-4
CASTFKATARGNSPLHF	TRBJ1-6	TRBV11-3
CASSYSGYTEAFF	TRBJ1-1	TRBV6-5
CASSFSPGGNYGYTF	TRBJ1-2	TRBV6-2/TRBV6-3
CASSLVGGTNTEAFF	TRBJ1-1	TRBV7-2
CASSQEWGLAGFQETQYF	TRBJ2-5	TRBV4-1
CASSFPGAEDYEQYF	TRBJ2-7	TRBV7-2
CASSLTPPTPDGGEETQYF	TRBJ2-5	TRBV5-1
CASSRTGGSSYEQYF	TRBJ2-7	TRBV18
CASSYSTGHTYEQYF	TRBJ2-7	TRBV6-5
CASSQDPSGSGNTIYF	TRBJ1-3	TRBV4-3
CASSPPDLYEQYF	TRBJ2-7	TRBV18
CASSIIDEQYF	TRBJ2-7	TRBV11-2
CASSTHRGRSGNTIYF	TRBJ1-3	TRBV11-2
CASSHPGVETQYF	TRBJ2-5	TRBV9
CASSPDSYAYGYTF	TRBJ1-2	TRBV7-9
CATSDSELSTDTQYF	TRBJ2-3	TRBV24-1
CASRPGTSGETQYF	TRBJ2-5	TRBV5-1
CASSARTSGGTEQFF	TRBJ2-1	TRBV7-2
CASSPRTGVSYEQYF	TRBJ2-7	TRBV6-2/TRBV6-3
CASSLSGGFGYTF	TRBJ1-2	TRBV5-1
CASSSGQTNTGELFF	TRBJ2-2	TRBV7-9
CASSYAGTANERRTDTQYF	TRBJ2-3	TRBV5-4
CASSTPGTSGGAPAYNEQFF	TRBJ2-1	TRBV19
CASSQDRTSTDTQYF	TRBJ2-3	TRBV3-1/TRBV3-2
CASRGGEADEAFF	TRBJ1-1	TRBV2
CASSRQGARNEQFF	TRBJ2-1	TRBV3-1/TRBV3-2
CASSFGGGQRGGRETQYF	TRBJ2-5	TRBV7-8
CASSSSHRGRGCNQPQHF	TRBJ1-5	TRBV7-7
CASSLEGASYNEQFF	TRBJ2-1	TRBV11-2
CASSLGSQDEQYF	TRBJ2-7	TRBV5-1